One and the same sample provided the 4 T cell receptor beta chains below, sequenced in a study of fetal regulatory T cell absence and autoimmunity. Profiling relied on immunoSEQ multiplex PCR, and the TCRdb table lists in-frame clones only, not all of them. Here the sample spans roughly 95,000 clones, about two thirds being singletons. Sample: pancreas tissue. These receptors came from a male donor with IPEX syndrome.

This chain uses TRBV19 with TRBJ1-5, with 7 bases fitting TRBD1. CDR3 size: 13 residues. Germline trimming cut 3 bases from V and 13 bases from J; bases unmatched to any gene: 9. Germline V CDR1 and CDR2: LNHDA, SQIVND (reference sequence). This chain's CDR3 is CASSIHLGTDQHF. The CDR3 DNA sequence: TGTGCCAGTAGTATTCATCTAGGGACAGATCAGCATTTT.

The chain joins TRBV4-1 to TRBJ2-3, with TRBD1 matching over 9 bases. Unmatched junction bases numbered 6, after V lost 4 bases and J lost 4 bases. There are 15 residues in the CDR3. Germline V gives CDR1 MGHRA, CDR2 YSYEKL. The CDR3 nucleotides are TGCGCCAGCAGCCCCGGACAGGGGAACCCAGATACGCAGTATTTT. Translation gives CASSPGQGNPDTQYF.

The CDR3 protein is CASSLSADTQYF. CDR3 nucleotides: TGTGCCAGCAGTTTATCCGCAGATACGCAGTATTTT. The rearrangement uses TRBV27 and TRBJ2-3; D unclear. The CDR3 contains 12 residues. The V gene lost 0 bases and the J gene lost 4 bases, with 2 bases spanning the gap. The germline V gene encodes CDR1 MNHEY and CDR2 SMNVEV (reference sequence).

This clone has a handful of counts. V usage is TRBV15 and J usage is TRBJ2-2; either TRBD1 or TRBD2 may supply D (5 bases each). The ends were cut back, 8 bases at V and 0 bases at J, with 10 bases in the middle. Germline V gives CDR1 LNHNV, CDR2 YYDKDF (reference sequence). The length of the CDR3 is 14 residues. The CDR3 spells CATSGTANTGELFF. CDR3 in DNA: TGTGCCACCTCTGGGACCGCGAACACCGGGGAGCTGTTTTTT.